Below are 30 T cell receptor beta chains sequenced from a single sample in a study of CD8+ T cells in alopecia areata. RNA, once extracted, was reverse transcribed into cDNA for use as the sequencing template. Using immunoSEQ multiplex PCR, the repertoire was profiled, and TCRdb retains in-frame clones only, with some absent. The sample lists approximately 190,000 clones; 58% were seen once. Treatment given: oral pan-JAK inhibitor, 5-10 mg twice daily. The sequenced sample was CD4+ T cells sorted from blood, obtained at week 24, from a patient treated with tofacitinib. Receptors originate from a human donor with alopecia areata.

This chain links TRBV5-1 with TRBJ2-1; the D is unclear. The CDR3 is made up of 13 amino acids. Germline CDR1 SGHRS, CDR2 YFSETQ. V shed 0 bases and J shed 9 bases, with 10 bases lying between them. The chain's CDR3 is CASSLGQHPEQFF. Written as DNA, the CDR3 is TGCGCCAGCAGCTTGGGTCAGCATCCTGAGCAGTTCTTC. The full variable domain, in which reference TRBV5-1 and TRBJ2-1 provide the parts outside the CDR3, is KAGVTQTPRYLIKTRGQQVTLSCSPISGHRSVSWYQQTPGQGLQFLFEYFSETQRNKGNFPGRFSGRQFSNSRSEMNVSTLELGDSALYLCASSLGQHPEQFFGPGTRLTVL.

This chain uses TRBV5-4 with TRBJ1-1; D possibly corresponds to TRBD1 (5 bases). Germline loops: CDR1 SGHNT, CDR2 YYREEE (reference sequence). This CDR3 spans 15 amino acids. Trimming stripped 0 bases from V and 9 bases from J, with 18 bases between. The CDR3 is CASSLGSIQAGKAFF. The CDR3 DNA reads as TGTGCCAGCAGCTTGGGTAGTATTCAGGCAGGGAAAGCTTTCTTT.

This clone was seen only a few times. The V and J genes are TRBV15 and TRBJ2-5, with D perhaps matching TRBD2 (6 bases). The V and J ends lost 1 base and 0 bases respectively, with 24 bases between them. The CDR3 is 20 residues long. Germline V gene data show CDR1 as LNHNV and CDR2 as YYDKDF (reference sequence). The DNA of the CDR3 is TGTGCCACCAGCAGAGGCCGATTAATTGCGAGAGGAGGGGACCAAGAGACCCAGTACTTC. It codes for CATSRGRLIARGGDQETQYF.

This chain joins TRBV5-1 and TRBJ2-5, with 7 bases lining up with TRBD2. V dropped 0 bases and J dropped 2; count of bases not matched to a gene: 4. The CDR3 has 15 amino acids. CDR1 and CDR2 from the germline V gene are SGHRS and YFSETQ. CDR3 sequence: CASSLEASGQETQYF. CDR3 in DNA: TGCGCCAGCAGCTTGGAGGCTAGCGGTCAAGAGACCCAGTACTTC.

By share of the sample, this clone is medium-sized (0.01 to 0.1%). The chain uses TRBV7-9 and TRBJ2-1; TRBD2 agrees at 8 bases. With 1 base clipped from V and 5 bases from J, the junction kept 10 bases outside the gene matches. The CDR3 is made up of 17 amino acids. CDR1 and CDR2 from the germline V gene are SEHNR and FQNEAQ (reference sequence). CDR3: CASSLVAGGPGDNEQFF. DNA for the CDR3: TGTGCCAGCAGCTTAGTTGCGGGGGGCCCCGGAGACAATGAGCAGTTCTTC. The complete variable domain, with remaining parts taken from reference TRBV7-9 and TRBJ2-1, reads DTGVSQNPRHKITKRGQNVTFRCDPISEHNRLYWYRQTLGQGPEFLTYFQNEAQLEKSRLLSDRFSAERPKGSFSTLEIQRTEQGDSAMYLCASSLVAGGPGDNEQFFGPGTRLTVL.

The chain recombines TRBV7-2 with TRBJ1-2; possible D gene TRBD1, 6 bases. The V end was cut by 5 bases, the J end by 4 bases, with 14 bases between. The CDR3 is 14 amino acids. CDR1 is SGHTA, CDR2 FQGNSA, per germline. CDR3 sequence (DNA): TGTGCCAGCAGCACCGTTAGGACAGTCTATGGCTACACCTTC. Translation: CASSTVRTVYGYTF.

The gene calls are TRBV7-2 and TRBJ2-3; the D gene could be TRBD1 or TRBD2 (6 bases each). The ends were cut back, 3 bases at V and 6 bases at J, with 10 bases in the middle. Per germline, CDR1 SGHTA and CDR2 FQGNSA. The CDR3 is made up of 13 amino acids. The CDR3: CASSFQGRDTQYF. The CDR3 DNA reads as TGTGCCAGCAGCTTCCAGGGGAGGGATACGCAGTATTTT.

V usage is TRBV6-5 and J usage is TRBJ2-3, with D perhaps matching TRBD1 or TRBD2 (5 bases each). Germline V gives CDR1 MNHEY, CDR2 SVGAGI. The CDR3 spans 14 residues. The V end lost 6 bases, the J end lost 2 bases, and 12 bases lay between the germline ends. The CDR3 is CASRRDGSTDTQYF. The DNA for the CDR3 is TGTGCCAGCAGACGGGACGGGTCCACAGATACGCAGTATTTT.

This clone was detected a few times. This chain uses TRBV7-2 with TRBJ2-7; a weak D match, TRBD1 (6 bases). Germline V gene data show CDR1 as SGHTA and CDR2 as FQGNSA. This CDR3 region has 14 residues. V lost 1 base, J lost 4 bases, and 11 bases lay in between. This CDR3 reads CASSLVGTLYEQYF. CDR3 coding DNA: TGTGCCAGCAGCTTAGTCGGGACATTATACGAGCAGTACTTC.

This chain joins TRBV9 and TRBJ2-1, with TRBD2 matching over 11 bases. The V and J ends lost 6 bases and 2 bases, in that order; junction bases with no gene match: 4. CDR1 and CDR2 (germline): SGDLS, YYNGEE. The CDR3 is 15 amino acids. The DNA of the CDR3 is TGTGCCAGCACCAGACTAGCGGGGACCTACAATGAGCAGTTCTTC. This encodes CASTRLAGTYNEQFF.

This clone was found a few times. The V call is TRBV2, the J call TRBJ2-1; weak D call: TRBD1 (5 bases). Germline V gene sequence: CDR1 SNHLY, CDR2 FYNNEI. The length of the CDR3 is 13 residues. Trimming removed 6 bases at V and 7 bases at J, with 13 bases between. CDR3 in DNA: TGTGCCAGCAGGCGCAGGGCTGGGAATGAGCAGTTCTTC. Protein sequence: CASRRRAGNEQFF.

The CDR3 DNA follows: TGCAGCGTTGAAGGCCAGGGACAGGGGGCCTACGAGCAGTACTTC. Translation gives CSVEGQGQGAYEQYF. This chain uses TRBV29-1 with TRBJ2-7, with 11 nucleotides matching TRBD1. Looked up from germline, CDR1 is SQVTM and CDR2 is ANQGSEA. The CDR3 is 15 amino acids. V trimming: 1 base; J trimming: 2 bases; junction bases outside the gene matches: 4.

The J gene is TRBJ2-7, the V gene TRBV11-2; D is perhaps TRBD1 or TRBD2 (6 bases each). V lost 1 base and J 3 bases, leaving 13 bases between the germline ends. CDR1 is SGHAT, CDR2 FQNNGV, per germline. The CDR3 runs 15 residues. The CDR3, as DNA: TGTGCCAGCAGCTTAGGGTCCGGGGGCAGCTACGAGCAGTACTTC. This codes for CASSLGSGGSYEQYF.

The V call is TRBV19, the J call TRBJ1-1; maybe TRBD1 (6 bases). This CDR3 region has 14 residues. The V end lost 3 bases, the J end lost 4 bases, and 12 bases lay between the germline ends. Germline-derived CDR1 and CDR2 are LNHDA and SQIVND (reference sequence). DNA for the CDR3: TGTGCCAGTAGTATGGGGGCGAGGGCCACTGAAGCTTTCTTT. This gives the protein CASSMGARATEAFF.

The CDR3 DNA reads TGTGCCAGCAGTGAAGACCCAGGGGGAGAGACCCAGTACTTC. It translates to CASSEDPGGETQYF. The chain recombines TRBV25-1 with TRBJ2-5; TRBD1 matches at 7 bases. The CDR3 covers 14 residues. Looked up from germline, CDR1 is MGHDK and CDR2 is SYGVNS. V was pared by 2 bases and J by 4 bases, with 4 bases of the junction left unmatched.

This clone occurred a few times. The V and J genes are TRBV2 and TRBJ1-1, with D perhaps TRBD1 (6 bases). The CDR3 is 14 amino acids. The V and J ends lost 4 bases and 3 bases respectively, with 12 bases between them. Germline V gives CDR1 SNHLY, CDR2 FYNNEI. CDR3 sequence (DNA): TGTGCCAGCAGTGTATTGTCAGGGGACACTGAAGCTTTCTTT. Its protein product is CASSVLSGDTEAFF.

The genes are TRBV7-2 and TRBJ2-7; 7 positions match TRBD2. There are 16 residues in the CDR3. V was pared by 5 bases and J by 1 base, with 11 bases of the junction left unmatched. Germline V gene sequence: CDR1 SGHTA, CDR2 FQGNSA. In DNA, the CDR3 is TGTGCCAGCAGCCCCGTATTAAACGGGGGGTCCTACGAGCAGTACTTC. The encoded protein is CASSPVLNGGSYEQYF.

Turning to this clone: Sequence at one end of the junction differs from germline and may be a read error. The chain recombines TRBV18 with TRBJ2-7; TRBD2 is a possible D gene (6 bases). The CDR3 is 12 residues long. Per germline, CDR1 KGHSH and CDR2 LQKENI. This chain's CDR3 is CASSPNSGTGIF. The DNA for the CDR3 is TGTGCCAGCTCACCAAACTCCGGGACTGGCATCTTC.

The chain joins TRBV15 to TRBJ2-3; 7 nucleotides line up with TRBD2. Germline CDR1 LNHNV, CDR2 YYDKDF (reference sequence). J was trimmed by 2 bases and V by 1 base; bases with no gene match: 9. CDR3 length: 17 amino acids. The CDR3 DNA reads TGTGCCACCAGCAGAGTAGGGCTAGCGGCTAACACAGATACGCAGTATTTT. It specifies CATSRVGLAANTDTQYF.

V gene TRBV25-1 combines with J gene TRBJ2-5; D perhaps matches TRBD2 (7 bases). The V end was cut by 5 bases, the J end by 5 bases, with 15 bases between. Per the germline V gene, CDR1 is MGHDK and CDR2 is SYGVNS. The CDR3 spans 14 residues. CDR3 in DNA: TGTGCCAGCAGTAGGGGGGGACAACTGGAGACCCAGTACTTC. This encodes CASSRGGQLETQYF.

The rearrangement links TRBV29-1 to TRBJ2-5; D is uncertain. Germline V gene data show CDR1 as SQVTM and CDR2 as ANQGSEA. Trimming stripped 4 bases from V and 7 bases from J, with 10 bases between. This CDR3 comprises 11 residues. DNA for the CDR3: TGCAGCGTTGGAAACCAACGGACCCAGTACTTC. Residues: CSVGNQRTQYF.

This clone has only a few counts. The rearrangement links TRBV29-1 to TRBJ2-7; no reliable D call. The CDR3 is 12 amino acids. Germline V gene sequence: CDR1 SQVTM, CDR2 ANQGSEA. Trimming stripped 7 bases from V and 0 bases from J, with 10 bases between. CDR3 coding DNA: TGCAGCGCCTCCTACGACTCCTACGAGCAGTACTTC. Translating it yields CSASYDSYEQYF.

The chain joins TRBV5-6 to TRBJ1-1; D gene uncertain. V gave up 1 base and J gave up 3 bases, with 1 base separating them. CDR1 is SGHDT and CDR2 is YYEEEE in the germline V gene. The CDR3 extends over 11 amino acids. The CDR3: CASSLYTEAFF. In nucleotides, the CDR3 is TGTGCCAGCAGCTTGTACACTGAAGCTTTCTTT.

This sequence joins TRBV6-1 and TRBJ1-5; 7 bases map to TRBD1. The trim removed 6 bases at V and 6 bases at J, leaving 11 bases unmatched. The CDR3 totals 15 residues. Germline values: CDR1 MNHNS, CDR2 SASEGT. In nucleotides, the CDR3 is TGTGCCAGCAGACCCACAGGGGTGGTTATTCAGCCCCAGCATTTT. As protein: CASRPTGVVIQPQHF.

The rearrangement links TRBV18 to TRBJ2-7; D not certain. Germline assignment: CDR1 KGHSH and CDR2 LQKENI. This CDR3 has 12 amino acids. Trimming removed 5 bases from V and 2 bases from J, with 7 bases in between. CDR3 bases: TGTGCCAGCTCAAAAACCACCTACGAGCAGTACTTC. This sequence encodes CASSKTTYEQYF.

The rearrangement joins TRBV9 to TRBJ2-5; 14 bases map to TRBD2. Germline V gene lookup returns CDR1 SGDLS and CDR2 YYNGEE. The CDR3 extends over 16 amino acids. Germline trimming cut 3 bases from V and 4 bases from J; bases unmatched to any gene: 5. The CDR3 nucleotides read TGTGCCAGCAGCGCCGGACTAGCGGGGGGTGGAGAGACCCAGTACTTC. Its translation is CASSAGLAGGGETQYF.

The rearrangement uses TRBV29-1 and TRBJ1-2; D not resolved. V shed 4 bases and J shed 8 bases, with 14 bases lying between them. This CDR3 region has 12 residues. The germline V gene has CDR1 SQVTM and CDR2 ANQGSEA. For the CDR3, the DNA is TGCAGCGTTGTTTCCACGGGTGACGGCTACACCTTC. This codes for CSVVSTGDGYTF.

The CDR3 DNA reads TGTGCCTGGACACTGAGCTCCTACAATGAGCAGTTCTTC. It encodes CAWTLSSYNEQFF. The V gene is TRBV30, the J gene TRBJ2-1; D gene ambiguous. Germline V gene lookup returns CDR1 GTSNPN and CDR2 SVGIG (reference sequence). The CDR3 sequence is 13 residues long. V was shortened by 4 bases and J by 0 bases, with 7 bases between the two germline ends.

V and J are TRBV30 and TRBJ2-5, with D perhaps matching TRBD2 (6 bases). The CDR3 runs to 12 residues. The V end lost 3 bases, the J end lost 9 bases, and 14 bases lay between the germline ends. Germline-derived CDR1 and CDR2 are GTSNPN and SVGIG (reference sequence). This CDR3 reads CAWSRTTWAQYF. The CDR3 DNA follows: TGTGCCTGGAGCCGGACTACTTGGGCCCAGTACTTC.

The V gene is TRBV7-9, the J gene TRBJ1-1; TRBD1 aligns across 9 bases. The CDR3 has 13 residues. CDR1 is SEHNR and CDR2 is FQNEAQ in the germline V gene (reference sequence). Trimming took 5 bases from V and 11 from J; bases not matched to a gene: 9. CDR3 amino acids: CASSQLDRGFAFF. CDR3 DNA: TGTGCCAGCAGCCAACTCGACAGGGGGTTCGCTTTCTTT.